This is a list of T cell receptor beta chains from one sample in a study of shared clonotypes between healthy human individuals. Measured with immunoSEQ multiplex PCR; TCRdb has only the in-frame clones, and not every one. Of roughly 1,500,000 clones listed, approximately 98.5% were seen once; the top ten hold 0.36%. The sequencing sample was made of naive CD4+ T cells sorted from blood. All receptors come from a young man in good health. Each CDR3 is given with its conserved first and last residue. A D gene is named only where the DNA matches it firmly.

J gene	V gene	D gene	CDR3 protein
TRBJ1-5	TRBV11-2	NA	CASSFNRGGNQPQHF
TRBJ2-2	TRBV4-3	NA	CASSQDRRAGELFF
TRBJ2-2	TRBV6-5	TRBD2	CASRASGRTGELFF
TRBJ2-3	TRBV7-3	TRBD2	CASSPTSYTDTQYF
TRBJ2-5	TRBV9	NA	CASSVDRFQETQYF
TRBJ2-1	TRBV5-1	NA	CASSFVGTYNEQFF
TRBJ2-3	TRBV5-6	NA	CASSLRRTSTDTQYF
TRBJ2-5	TRBV2	TRBD1	CASSLGTEETQYF
TRBJ2-2	TRBV12-5	NA	CASGLGGPTGELFF
TRBJ2-1	TRBV10-1	TRBD1	CASSGDSSYNEQFF
TRBJ2-7	TRBV5-6	NA	CASSSRRGTYEQYF
TRBJ1-2	TRBV27	NA	CASSLQSNYGYTF
TRBJ1-4	TRBV7-7	TRBD1	CASSPGQGFEKLFF
TRBJ2-5	TRBV10-3	NA	CAISVVDYSRQETQYF
TRBJ1-5	TRBV19	TRBD1	CASSWGSGGNQPQHF
TRBJ2-2	TRBV6-4	TRBD2	CASRGNILAGGVGELFF
TRBJ1-2	TRBV5-1	TRBD1	CASSRDRNYGYTF
TRBJ1-2	TRBV27	TRBD1	CASGRQGVIGYTF
TRBJ2-2	TRBV27	TRBD1	CASSLLGTANTGELFF
TRBJ2-7	TRBV28	TRBD2	CASRGTIPSYEQYF
TRBJ1-4	TRBV7-9	TRBD1	CASSSIRTGAGKLFF
TRBJ1-1	TRBV19	TRBD1	CASMGGQGMNTEAFF
TRBJ2-5	TRBV5-1	NA	CASSSKETQYF
TRBJ1-3	TRBV5-1	NA	CASSLQGFPGNTIYF
TRBJ2-1	TRBV6-6	NA	CASSPGGSSYNEQFF
TRBJ2-1	TRBV4-1	TRBD2	CASSRPGTRSYNEQFF
TRBJ1-5	TRBV5-5	NA	CASSGGGPSNQPQHF
TRBJ2-7	TRBV15	NA	CATSRRSGPLENEQYF
TRBJ2-5	TRBV5-1	TRBD2	CASSLDGRSVTQYF
TRBJ2-7	TRBV9	NA	CASSVDSFSYEQYF
TRBJ2-5	TRBV7-2	NA	CASSPSGGKMNQYF
TRBJ2-7	TRBV10-3	NA	CAIMGSAWGHYEQYF
TRBJ1-2	TRBV5-4	TRBD1	CASSLGQGAINYGYTF
TRBJ2-5	TRBV2	NA	CASTESSRIQYF
TRBJ1-4	TRBV4-1	NA	CASSQVLGEKLFF
TRBJ2-3	TRBV5-1	NA	CASSPESDTQYF
TRBJ1-2	TRBV5-1	NA	CASSSLYGYTF